This entry lists 11 T cell receptor beta chains sequenced from one sample in a study of low-dose radiotherapy and immunotherapy resistance in tumors. First-strand cDNA relied on TRAV- and TRBV-specific primers spanning alpha and beta chains. With a constant-region primer and a V-primer adapter, TCRs were subjected to around 18 PCR cycles of amplification. One entry per CDR3 protein results from TCRdb running MiXCR on the reads. The table shows tens of thousands of distinct CDR3 sequences, with 25% to 30% occurring only once. Described time point: after trial treatment. Treatment here: LDRT plus nivolumab, ipilimumab, low-dose cyclophosphamide and aspirin (RACIN trial). Here the sequenced sample was PBMCs, taken after low-dose radiotherapy plus immunotherapy. These receptors came from a male donor with prostate cancer.

J is TRBJ2-1 and V is TRBV6-1, with 7 bases identical to TRBD1. With V trimmed by 5 bases and J by 10 bases, 8 bases remained unmatched. The CDR3 spans 13 residues. Germline CDR1 reads MNHNS; CDR2 reads SASEGT. The CDR3 reads CASSQWTGPEQFF. DNA of the CDR3: TGTGCCAGCAGTCAATGGACAGGCCCCGAGCAGTTCTTC.

A remark on this clonotype: A far larger clone lies a single base away; this is likely a read error. The CDR3 sequence is CASSSQTSGHNEQFF. CDR3 DNA sequence: TGTGCCAGCAGTTCTCAGACTAGCGGACACAATGAGCAGTTCTTC. V is TRBV28 and J is TRBJ2-7, with 9 bases aligning to TRBD2. The better agreement between TRBJ2-1 and the DNA end casts doubt on the J call. Germline-derived CDR1 and CDR2 are MDHEN and SYDVKM. CDR3 length: 15 residues.

This clonotype appeared many times. This rearrangement joins TRBV19 to TRBJ2-1; D unresolved. CDR3 length: 14 residues. The V end lost 4 bases, the J end lost 5 bases, and 12 bases lay between the germline ends. Germline CDR1 is LNHDA and CDR2 is SQIVND (reference sequence). The CDR3 region is CASSSFALHNEQFF. CDR3 coding DNA: TGTGCCAGTAGTAGCTTCGCCCTACACAATGAGCAGTTCTTC.

This clonotype was observed many times. V gene TRBV6-1 combines with J gene TRBJ2-7; D is possibly TRBD2 (5 bases). There are 13 residues in the CDR3. CDR1 MNHNS and CDR2 SASEGT come from the germline V gene. CDR3 sequence: CALTRALSYEQYF. The CDR3 coding sequence is TGTGCTCTCACGAGGGCCCTCTCCTACGAGCAGTACTTC.

This clonotype was counted many times. The chain is built from TRBV5-1 and TRBJ2-2; D ambiguous. The V and J ends lost 1 base and 6 bases respectively, with 16 bases between them. The CDR3 consists of 16 residues. Germline assignment: CDR1 SGHRS and CDR2 YFSETQ. CDR3 bases: TGCGCCAGCAGCTTGTCGGGTAAACTTAATGCCGGGGAGCTGTTTTTT. It codes for CASSLSGKLNAGELFF. Drawing the rest from reference TRBV5-1 and TRBJ2-2, the complete variable domain is KAGVTQTPRYLIKTRGQQVTLSCSPISGHRSVSWYQQTPGQGLQFLFEYFSETQRNKGNFPGRFSGRQFSNSRSEMNVSTLELGDSALYLCASSLSGKLNAGELFFGEGSRLTVL.

In its sample, this clonotype was seen many times. The CDR3 coding sequence is TGTGCCACCAGCAGAGAGACTAGCGGGAAGGAGACCCAGTACTTC. It translates to CATSRETSGKETQYF. J is TRBJ2-5 and V is TRBV15, with TRBD2 matching over 11 bases. There are 15 residues in the CDR3. From germline, CDR1 is LNHNV and CDR2 YYDKDF (reference sequence). The J segment lost 5 bases and the V segment lost 0 bases, leaving 2 bases of the junction unmatched.

At least ten counts were recorded for this clonotype. The V and J genes are TRBV9 and TRBJ1-4; a possible D gene is TRBD1 (5 bases). V gave up 3 bases and J gave up 8 bases, with 17 bases separating them. CDR1 is SGDLS, CDR2 YYNGEE, per germline. This CDR3 comprises 15 residues. The DNA of the CDR3 is TGTGCCAGCAGCGAGGCCGGGGGTATCGAGGAAAAACTGTTTTTT. This codes for CASSEAGGIEEKLFF.

This clonotype was recorded many times. This chain links TRBV30 with TRBJ2-1; no clear D. With 2 bases removed from V and 5 bases from J, the gap between germline ends came to 10 bases. The CDR3 totals 13 residues. The germline V gene has CDR1 GTSNPN and CDR2 SVGIG (reference sequence). The CDR3, as DNA: TGTGCCTGGAGTAGCGACGCAGACAATGAGCAGTTCTTC. Translating gives CAWSSDADNEQFF.

The sample holds many counts of this clonotype. The gene calls are TRBV25-1 and TRBJ1-1, with D maybe TRBD1 (6 bases). The CDR3 is made up of 15 amino acids. V was clipped by 4 bases and J by 1 base, with 13 bases between them. Germline CDR1 and CDR2: MGHDK and SYGVNS. CDR3: CASSVSTGSNTEAFF. CDR3 DNA: TGTGCCAGCAGTGTTTCAACAGGGTCGAACACTGAAGCTTTCTTT.

The sample holds many counts of this clonotype. The chain employs TRBV28 and TRBJ1-5; D may be TRBD1 (5 bases). Germline CDR1 reads MDHEN; CDR2 reads SYDVKM. V was pared by 8 bases and J by 0 bases, with 8 bases between. This CDR3 has 13 amino acids. The CDR3 loop is CASGGNSNQPQHF. CDR3 DNA: TGTGCCAGCGGGGGTAATAGCAATCAGCCCCAGCATTTT.

V and J are TRBV27 and TRBJ1-5; D may be TRBD1 (6 bases). The CDR3 totals 18 residues. CDR1 is MNHEY, CDR2 SMNVEV, per germline (reference sequence). Trimming stripped 6 bases from V and 0 bases from J, with 21 bases between. The CDR3 DNA reads as TGTGCCAGCAGAATCGCCGGGACACCAACATATAGCAATCAGCCCCAGCATTTT. Its translation: CASRIAGTPTYSNQPQHF.